The rows below give T cell receptor beta chains drawn from one sample of a study of cytomegalovirus exposure and HLA in healthy donors. Produced via immunoSEQ multiplex PCR; TCRdb's table is partial and in-frame only. The profile shows about 140,000 clones, approximately 80% of them singletons. Material: PBMCs. The receptors derive from a man between 35 and 55 years old in good health and CMV-seronegative. CDR3s include the opening cysteine and the closing phenylalanine or tryptophan. The D gene is left open where the match is weak. Rows give clone size only sometimes, using once, few, many, or a class for an expanded clone.

cdr3_nt: TGTGCCAGCAGTTACAGGCAGGGGGATTCCTACGAGCAGTACTTC; cdr3_aa: CASSYRQGDSYEQYF; d_call: TRBD1; j_call: TRBJ2-7; clone_size: few; v_call: TRBV6-5
cdr3_nt: TGCGCCAGCAGCTCCCGGGTCGCCGGAAACACCATATATTTT; cdr3_aa: CASSSRVAGNTIYF; d_call: .; j_call: TRBJ1-3; clone_size: .; v_call: TRBV5-1
cdr3_nt: TGTGCCAGTAGTATTGCTGGACTAGCTTTTGACAATGAGCAGTTCTTC; cdr3_aa: CASSIAGLAFDNEQFF; d_call: TRBD2; j_call: TRBJ2-1; clone_size: .; v_call: TRBV19
cdr3_nt: TGTGCCAGCAGCGTAGGGTCAGGGATGGGGCCCAATCAGCCCCAGCATTTT; cdr3_aa: CASSVGSGMGPNQPQHF; d_call: .; j_call: TRBJ1-5; clone_size: .; v_call: TRBV9
cdr3_nt: TGTGCCAGCAGTGCCTCAGTTGGAACAGCCTCCTACGAGCAGTACTTC; cdr3_aa: CASSASVGTASYEQYF; d_call: .; j_call: TRBJ2-7; clone_size: .; v_call: TRBV6-1
cdr3_nt: TGTGCCAGCAGCCATCTAGCGGGAGGGACGTACGAGCAGTACTTC; cdr3_aa: CASSHLAGGTYEQYF; d_call: TRBD2; j_call: TRBJ2-7; clone_size: .; v_call: TRBV5-6
cdr3_nt: TGTGCCAGCAGCCCTAGCGGGGATAGGATCAATGAGCAGTTCTTC; cdr3_aa: CASSPSGDRINEQFF; d_call: TRBD2; j_call: TRBJ2-1; clone_size: .; v_call: TRBV7-2
cdr3_nt: TGTGCCTGGAGTGTCCGGGACTTTTTTCCCTACGAGCAGTACTTC; cdr3_aa: CAWSVRDFFPYEQYF; d_call: .; j_call: TRBJ2-7; clone_size: .; v_call: TRBV30
cdr3_nt: TGCACCAGCAGCCTGCGACTAGCGGGGGACCCGAACACCGGGGAGCTGTTTTTT; cdr3_aa: CTSSLRLAGDPNTGELFF; d_call: .; j_call: TRBJ2-2; clone_size: once; v_call: TRBV1
cdr3_nt: TGTGCCAGCAGCCGAGGACTAGCGGGAGGTTGGTACGAGCAGTACTTC; cdr3_aa: CASSRGLAGGWYEQYF; d_call: TRBD2; j_call: TRBJ2-7; clone_size: few; v_call: TRBV14
cdr3_nt: TGTGCCACCAGCAGACCGGGGATAACGCCTGGCTACACCTTC; cdr3_aa: CATSRPGITPGYTF; d_call: .; j_call: TRBJ1-2; clone_size: .; v_call: TRBV15
cdr3_nt: TGTGCCAGCAGCGCAGCAGGGGCTCGCACAGATACGCAGTATTTT; cdr3_aa: CASSAAGARTDTQYF; d_call: .; j_call: TRBJ2-3; clone_size: .; v_call: TRBV6-1
cdr3_nt: TGTGCCAGCAGCCGTTACCTTGACATTCACTTC; cdr3_aa: CASSRYLDIHF; d_call: .; j_call: TRBJ1-2; clone_size: .; v_call: TRBV7-2
cdr3_nt: TGTGCCAGCAGCTTAGGAAAGCCTACCGGGGGGCAGCCCCAGCATTTT; cdr3_aa: CASSLGKPTGGQPQHF; d_call: .; j_call: TRBJ1-5; clone_size: .; v_call: TRBV7-2
cdr3_nt: TGTGCCAGCAGCCTAACCCCTGACGAGCAGTACTTC; cdr3_aa: CASSLTPDEQYF; d_call: .; j_call: TRBJ2-7; clone_size: .; v_call: TRBV11-3
cdr3_nt: TGTGCCAGCAGCGCAACGGGAACAGTTTTCGGCTCTAGCGGCTACACCTTC; cdr3_aa: CASSATGTVFGSSGYTF; d_call: .; j_call: TRBJ1-2; clone_size: .; v_call: TRBV9
cdr3_nt: TGTGCCACCAGCTCCCCCAGGAACACTGAAGCTTTCTTT; cdr3_aa: CATSSPRNTEAFF; d_call: .; j_call: TRBJ1-1; clone_size: .; v_call: TRBV15
cdr3_nt: TGTGCCAGTAGTATTACGCGGGGGGGTGAAGCTTTCTTT; cdr3_aa: CASSITRGGEAFF; d_call: .; j_call: TRBJ1-1; clone_size: .; v_call: TRBV19
cdr3_nt: TGTGCCAGCAGTTTAGGTCGGGGGACAGGGTCTTACGAGCAGTACTTC; cdr3_aa: CASSLGRGTGSYEQYF; d_call: TRBD1; j_call: TRBJ2-7; clone_size: once; v_call: TRBV28
cdr3_nt: TGTGCCAGTAGTGCCCAGTATAGCAATCAGCCCCAGCATTTT; cdr3_aa: CASSAQYSNQPQHF; d_call: .; j_call: TRBJ1-5; clone_size: once; v_call: TRBV19
cdr3_nt: TGTGCCAGCAGCTTGACACCAACTAATGAAAAACTGTTTTTT; cdr3_aa: CASSLTPTNEKLFF; d_call: .; j_call: TRBJ1-4; clone_size: .; v_call: TRBV5-4
cdr3_nt: TGCAGCGTCGGAGGGAGCGCAACTAATGAAAAACTGTTTTTT; cdr3_aa: CSVGGSATNEKLFF; d_call: .; j_call: TRBJ1-4; clone_size: .; v_call: TRBV29-1
cdr3_nt: TGTGCCAGCAGCTTAACTCCGGGGACAGGCGAAGTGGAGCAGTACTTC; cdr3_aa: CASSLTPGTGEVEQYF; d_call: TRBD1; j_call: TRBJ2-7; clone_size: .; v_call: TRBV7-8
cdr3_nt: TGTGCCAGCAGCCCCGTGGGAGGGATTTCAGATACGCAGTATTTT; cdr3_aa: CASSPVGGISDTQYF; d_call: TRBD2; j_call: TRBJ2-3; clone_size: .; v_call: TRBV5-4
cdr3_nt: TGTGCCAGCAGCTTGAGATCGGGACTTGCAGATACGCAGTATTTT; cdr3_aa: CASSLRSGLADTQYF; d_call: .; j_call: TRBJ2-3; clone_size: .; v_call: TRBV5-6
cdr3_nt: TGTGCCTGGAGTCCCGACTATAACTATGGCTACACCTTC; cdr3_aa: CAWSPDYNYGYTF; d_call: .; j_call: TRBJ1-2; clone_size: .; v_call: TRBV30
cdr3_nt: TGTGCCAGCAGTGGACAGGGTGGTTTCGCTCAGCCCCAGCATTTT; cdr3_aa: CASSGQGGFAQPQHF; d_call: TRBD1; j_call: TRBJ1-5; clone_size: .; v_call: TRBV2
cdr3_nt: TGTGCCAGCAGTTTTACAGTCTCCTACGAGCAGTACTTC; cdr3_aa: CASSFTVSYEQYF; d_call: .; j_call: TRBJ2-7; clone_size: .; v_call: TRBV27
cdr3_nt: TGCGCCAGCAGCCAGGAACCGGGACAAGCCTACGAGCAGTACTTC; cdr3_aa: CASSQEPGQAYEQYF; d_call: .; j_call: TRBJ2-7; clone_size: .; v_call: TRBV4-3
cdr3_nt: TGTGCCAGCTCACCACCGGCGGGCGGGCGTAGGAACGAGCAGTACTTC; cdr3_aa: CASSPPAGGRRNEQYF; d_call: .; j_call: TRBJ2-7; clone_size: .; v_call: TRBV18
cdr3_nt: TGCGCCAGCAGCCAAGGGTCTAGCGGGAGGGCCAGCGGCACCGGGGAGCTGTTTTTT; cdr3_aa: CASSQGSSGRASGTGELFF; d_call: TRBD2; j_call: TRBJ2-2; clone_size: .; v_call: TRBV4-3
cdr3_nt: TGTGCCTGGACAGGTCGTCACACTGAAGCTTTCTTT; cdr3_aa: CAWTGRHTEAFF; d_call: .; j_call: TRBJ1-1; clone_size: .; v_call: TRBV30
cdr3_nt: TGCGCCAGCAGCCAGGGGGCAGGGAACACTGAAGCTTTCTTT; cdr3_aa: CASSQGAGNTEAFF; d_call: TRBD1; j_call: TRBJ1-1; clone_size: .; v_call: TRBV5-1
cdr3_nt: TGTGCCAGCTCACCAGGCTCCCAAATTAGCAATCAGCCCCAGCATTTT; cdr3_aa: CASSPGSQISNQPQHF; d_call: .; j_call: TRBJ1-5; clone_size: few; v_call: TRBV18
cdr3_nt: TGTGCCAGCAGCCAAGACCCCCGGGACTACTCCTACGAGCAGTACTTC; cdr3_aa: CASSQDPRDYSYEQYF; d_call: TRBD2; j_call: TRBJ2-7; clone_size: .; v_call: TRBV14
cdr3_nt: TGTGCCAGCAGCTTACATGCCGGGACAGGGGCCCAGCCCCAGCATTTT; cdr3_aa: CASSLHAGTGAQPQHF; d_call: TRBD1; j_call: TRBJ1-5; clone_size: .; v_call: TRBV9